Reported below is one T cell receptor beta chain. Antigen specificity is unknown. TCRdb reanalysed the 5' RACE reads using MiXCR and keeps one entry per CDR3 protein. The sample records 1,800,000 or so distinct CDR3 sequences, under 35% being singletons. These data are taken from a study of identical twins. Study-wide results and caveats: In cord blood, abundant beta clonotypes had fewer insertions; memory showed no trend. Out-of-frame sharing of TCR alpha in monozygotic twins was underestimated by models. The study reached conclusions through statistical analysis that was cross-sectional, not following the same donors.

The CDR3 contains 14 residues. V was pared by 3 bases and J by 6 bases, with 15 bases between. In germline, CDR1 is DFQATT, CDR2 SNEGSKA (reference sequence). Specimen: cord blood. V usage is TRBV20-1 and J usage is TRBJ2-1, with a possible D match to TRBD2 (5 bases). The sequence came from a newborn girl in good health. The CDR3 sequence is CSARFDYNLNEQFF. The CDR3 coding sequence is TGCAGTGCTAGGTTTGACTACAATCTCAATGAGCAGTTCTTC.